This entry describes one T cell receptor (beta chain). This entry belongs to a study of blood T cell repertoires in COVID-19. Study summary: Italy, Spain and the United States were the sources of the convalescent and acute COVID-19 samples. The analysed material was cDNA or gDNA that came from T cells, B-cell-depleted T cells, or PBMCs.

The CDR3 length is 15 residues. Germline V lookup: CDR1 SGHTA, CDR2 FQGTGA. The V and J ends lost 5 bases and 5 bases, in that order; junction bases with no gene match: 7. Original analysis: Estimates of nucleated cell counts were drawn from the amplification of reference gene primers. TCRdb keeps only in-frame clones here, not all; method: immunoSEQ multiplex PCR. V and J calls and clone size are copied from that table; D and trimming were computed from the DNA. The profile shows 250,000 to 300,000 clones, about 88% of them singletons. The sample taken for sequencing was peripheral blood. The TCR sequence derives from a woman in her sixties with COVID-19, enrolled during active disease. V usage is TRBV7-3 and J usage is TRBJ2-3; 10 bases map to TRBD1. CDR3 sequence reads: CASSRQGTGEDTQYF. The CDR3 region has the DNA TGTGCCAGCAGCCGACAGGGGACAGGGGAAGATACGCAGTATTTT. The full variable domain, rest sourced from reference TRBV7-3 and TRBJ2-3, is GAGVSQTPSNKVTEKGKYVELRCDPISGHTALYWYRQSLGQGPEFLIYFQGTGAADDSGLPNDRFFAVRPEGSVSTLKIQRTERGDSAVYLCASSRQGTGEDTQYFGPGTRLTVL.